The 25 T cell receptor beta chains below come from one sample, sequenced in a study of blood T cell repertoires in COVID-19. Sequencing used immunoSEQ multiplex PCR; TCRdb keeps in-frame clones, though not all of them. Of tens of thousands of clones listed, over 65% were seen once; the top ten hold under 14%. Sequences were obtained from peripheral blood. The receptors stem from a man older than 75 with COVID-19, enrolled during active disease.

V gene TRBV3-1 (or the pseudogene TRBV3-2) combines with J gene TRBJ2-1; TRBD1 matches at 8 bases. CDR1 and CDR2 from the germline V gene are LGHDT and YNNKEL (reference sequence). The CDR3 consists of 15 residues. Germline trimming cut 4 bases from V and 4 bases from J; bases unmatched to any gene: 6. For the CDR3, the DNA is TGTGCCAGCAGCCTGGACAGGGTTGGATACAATGAGCAGTTCTTC. The encoded protein is CASSLDRVGYNEQFF.

The CDR3 DNA is TGCAGCGTTGAAAATTTCGGTCTGGGACAGCTAGCACCAGATACGCAGTATTTT. Protein product: CSVENFGLGQLAPDTQYF. The rearrangement joins TRBV29-1 to TRBJ2-3; TRBD1 matches at 7 bases. Germline V gives CDR1 SQVTM, CDR2 ANQGSEA. The CDR3 length is 18 residues. V trimming: 2 bases; J trimming: 4 bases; junction bases outside the gene matches: 18.

There are many counts of this clone. This sequence joins TRBV6-2 or TRBV6-3 and TRBJ2-4, with D unclear. The CDR3 contains 14 residues. V shed 4 bases and J shed 0 bases, with 7 bases lying between them. Looked up from germline, CDR1 is MNHEY and CDR2 is SVGEGT. CDR3 loop: CASSSTRAKNIQYF. The CDR3 DNA is TGTGCCAGCAGTTCGACACGAGCCAAAAACATTCAGTACTTC.

This clone was counted a single time. The chain's CDR3 is CASSWKGNYGYTF. In DNA, the CDR3 is TGTGCCAGCAGCTGGAAGGGGAACTATGGCTACACCTTC. This chain links TRBV7-2 with TRBJ1-2, with D possibly TRBD1 on 5 matching bases. Germline assignment: CDR1 SGHTA and CDR2 FQGNSA. Trimming took off 4 bases at V and 2 bases at J, with 8 bases between the two ends. The CDR3 spans 13 residues.

This chain links TRBV25-1 with TRBJ1-1, with D tentatively TRBD1 (5 bases). This CDR3 contains 15 residues. Germline CDR1 is MGHDK and CDR2 is SYGVNS. V was pared by 3 bases and J by 5 bases, with 16 bases between. For the CDR3, the DNA is TGTGCCAGCAGTGATCCGGCTTTGGGGGGGACTGAAGCTTTCTTT. It is translated as CASSDPALGGTEAFF.

V usage is TRBV19 and J usage is TRBJ1-5; tentative D call: TRBD1 (5 bases). In germline, CDR1 is LNHDA, CDR2 SQIVND (reference sequence). The CDR3 spans 13 residues. V lost 3 bases to trimming and J lost 9 bases, with 12 bases between them. In nucleotides, the CDR3 is TGTGCCAGTAGTATTCAGGGCTTGGGGCCCCAGCATTTT. It codes for CASSIQGLGPQHF.

The chain has TRBV2 and TRBJ2-7; 12 bases line up with TRBD2. The CDR3 is 22 amino acids. CDR1 and CDR2 from the germline V gene are SNHLY and FYNNEI. Germline trimming cut 7 bases from V and 7 bases from J; bases unmatched to any gene: 32. CDR3 DNA sequence: TGTGCCAGCAACCCTAGGGGGACGTCCAACATTCGGGCTAGCGGGAGGGCCGGGGAGCAGTACGTC. Its translation: CASNPRGTSNIRASGRAGEQYV.

The rearrangement joins TRBV3-1 (or the pseudogene TRBV3-2) to TRBJ2-4; TRBD1 agrees at 7 bases. The CDR3 covers 18 residues. The V gene end was trimmed by 1 base and the J gene end by 0 bases; junction bases not matched to a gene: 9. Germline V gene lookup returns CDR1 LGHDT and CDR2 YNNKEL (reference sequence). The DNA for the CDR3 is TGTGCCAGCAGCCAAGGGACAGGCATCAAACTAGCCAAAAACATTCAGTACTTC. Protein: CASSQGTGIKLAKNIQYF.

The gene calls are TRBV7-2 and TRBJ1-6; 9 nucleotides line up with TRBD1. CDR1 is SGHTA and CDR2 is FQGNSA in the germline V gene. There are 16 residues in the CDR3. Unmatched junction bases numbered 3, after V lost 1 base and J lost 5 bases. In DNA form, the CDR3 reads TGTGCCAGCAGCTTAGGGACAGGGGCGGATAATTCACCCCTCCACTTT. It encodes CASSLGTGADNSPLHF.

The chain is built from TRBV11-2 and TRBJ2-5, with D perhaps matching TRBD1 (6 bases). Looked up from germline, CDR1 is SGHAT and CDR2 is FQNNGV. The ends were cut back, 0 bases at V and 5 bases at J, with 13 bases in the middle. This CDR3 spans 15 amino acids. The CDR3 bases are TGTGCCAGCAGCTTAGACCCCGGGCAGGGGGAGACCCAGTACTTC. Protein sequence: CASSLDPGQGETQYF. Complete variable domain (other parts from reference TRBV11-2 and TRBJ2-5): EAGVAQSPRYKIIEKRQSVAFWCNPISGHATLYWYQQILGQGPKLLIQFQNNGVVDDSQLPKDRFSAERLKGVDSTLKIQPAKLEDSAVYLCASSLDPGQGETQYFGPGTRLLVL.

The genes are TRBV5-1 and TRBJ2-5; 7 positions match TRBD1. V lost 4 bases and J lost 1; bases outside the gene matches: 10. This CDR3 contains 16 residues. Germline V gene sequence: CDR1 SGHRS, CDR2 YFSETQ. CDR3 protein: CASSQIPGQIQETQYF. The CDR3, as DNA: TGCGCCAGCAGCCAGATTCCGGGACAGATCCAAGAGACCCAGTACTTC.

J is TRBJ1-4 and V is TRBV18; D gene unclear. Germline CDR1 reads KGHSH; CDR2 reads LQKENI. V was trimmed by 2 bases and J by 5 bases, leaving 12 bases between them. The CDR3 is made up of 15 amino acids. The CDR3 DNA sequence: TGTGCCAGCTCACCAGAATCGGTGGTAAATGAAAAACTGTTTTTT. Its protein is CASSPESVVNEKLFF.

The table lists this clone with a count of one. The rearrangement joins TRBV2 to TRBJ1-4, with D tentatively TRBD1 (5 bases). Germline assignment: CDR1 SNHLY and CDR2 FYNNEI. The CDR3 has 14 amino acids. Trimming removed 7 bases at V and 4 bases at J, with 13 bases between. The CDR3 DNA reads as TGTGCCAGCAAGGAGTGGCAGGGTAATGAAAAACTGTTTTTT. Translated: CASKEWQGNEKLFF.

The chain links TRBV30 to TRBJ1-1, with D perhaps matching TRBD1 (5 bases). The CDR3 has 12 amino acids. Trimming took off 2 bases at V and 3 bases at J, with 7 bases between the two ends. Germline loops: CDR1 GTSNPN, CDR2 SVGIG (reference sequence). DNA for the CDR3: TGTGCCTGGAGTACGGGGGACACTGAAGCTTTCTTT. It encodes CAWSTGDTEAFF.

The chain has TRBV3-1 (or the pseudogene TRBV3-2) and TRBJ2-2, with TRBD1 matching over 9 bases. The J segment lost 3 bases and the V segment lost 4 bases, leaving 3 bases of the junction unmatched. The CDR3 sequence is 15 residues long. Germline CDR1 LGHDT, CDR2 YNNKEL (reference sequence). CDR3 amino acids: CASSPWTGDTGELFF. The CDR3 bases are TGTGCCAGCAGCCCGTGGACAGGGGACACCGGGGAGCTGTTTTTT.

The genes are TRBV3-1 (or the pseudogene TRBV3-2) and TRBJ2-2; possibly TRBD1 for D (5 bases). Germline lookup yields CDR1 LGHDT and CDR2 YNNKEL (reference sequence). The CDR3 runs to 15 residues. Trimming cost V 3 bases and J 1 base, with 9 bases left between them. CDR3 nucleotide sequence: TGTGCCAGCAGCCAGGCTCAGGGGAACACCGGGGAGCTGTTTTTT. As protein: CASSQAQGNTGELFF.

The chain carries TRBV10-1 and TRBJ2-7, with D perhaps TRBD1 (6 bases). Germline CDR1 and CDR2: WNHNN and SYGVQD (reference sequence). Trimming shortened V by 11 bases and J by 9 bases, and 17 bases separated the two germline ends. The CDR3 loop spans 11 amino acids. This CDR3 is CAGTGPPGQYV. As DNA, the CDR3 is TGCGCCGGAACAGGGCCCCCGGGGCAGTACGTC.

The rearrangement uses TRBV27 and TRBJ2-5; 13 nucleotides match TRBD2. Germline assignment: CDR1 MNHEY and CDR2 SMNVEV (reference sequence). This CDR3 is 15 amino acids long. V was clipped by 3 bases and J by 5 bases; unmatched bases: 3. In DNA form, the CDR3 reads TGTGCCAGCAGTTTGGGACTAGCGGGGAGGGAGACCCAGTACTTC. Amino acids: CASSLGLAGRETQYF.

The chain has TRBV10-3 and TRBJ1-1; 9 bases are shared with TRBD1. Germline V CDR1 and CDR2: ENHRY, SYGVKD. Unmatched junction bases numbered 8, after V lost 6 bases and J lost 6 bases. The CDR3 spans 14 residues. CDR3: CAISGDRDLAEAFF. In nucleotides, the CDR3 is TGTGCCATCAGCGGGGACAGGGACCTCGCTGAAGCTTTCTTT.

The chain employs TRBV5-1 and TRBJ2-3, with D unresolved. V was trimmed by 0 bases and J by 0 bases, leaving 5 bases between them. This CDR3 is 14 amino acids long. Germline V gene sequence: CDR1 SGHRS, CDR2 YFSETQ. For the CDR3, the DNA is TGCGCCAGCAGCTTGGAACAGAGCACAGATACGCAGTATTTT. Residues: CASSLEQSTDTQYF.

V gene TRBV20-1 combines with J gene TRBJ1-1; D is uncertain. Germline CDR1 reads DFQATT; CDR2 reads SNEGSKA (reference sequence). The V gene lost 1 base and the J gene lost 5 bases, with 5 bases spanning the gap. The CDR3 runs 11 residues. The CDR3 DNA reads as TGCAGTGCTAGAGTTACAACTGAAGCTTTCTTT. The encoded protein is CSARVTTEAFF.

The rearrangement uses TRBV24-1 and TRBJ1-2; 8 nucleotides line up with TRBD1. Per the germline V gene, CDR1 is KGHDR and CDR2 is SFDVKD. The CDR3 runs 14 residues. Trimming cost V 4 bases and J 4 bases; bases outside gene matches: 4. CDR3 in amino acids: CATSDWDRTYGYTF. The CDR3 region has the DNA TGTGCCACCAGTGACTGGGACAGGACCTATGGCTACACCTTC.

The chain recombines TRBV4-3 with TRBJ2-3, with D perhaps TRBD2 (6 bases). Trimming shortened V by 0 bases and J by 4 bases, and 11 bases separated the two germline ends. The CDR3 covers 15 residues. Germline V gene lookup returns CDR1 LGHNA and CDR2 YSLEER. The CDR3: CASSQDLTGADTQYF. The CDR3 nucleotides read TGCGCCAGCAGCCAAGATCTTACGGGAGCAGATACGCAGTATTTT.

This clone was counted once. CDR3 coding DNA: TGTGCCAGCAGCTTAACCCAGGGGGGCCGGGAGACCCAGTACTTC. It codes for CASSLTQGGRETQYF. The chain recombines TRBV7-3 with TRBJ2-5; D might be TRBD1 (7 bases). The CDR3 totals 15 residues. V was clipped by 0 bases and J by 5 bases, with 13 bases between them. Per germline, CDR1 SGHTA and CDR2 FQGTGA.

This clone was found a few times. The chain has TRBV20-1 and TRBJ1-1; no definite D call. The CDR3 covers 14 residues. The V gene's germline CDR1 is DFQATT and CDR2 SNEGSKA (reference sequence). The ends were cut back, 6 bases at V and 3 bases at J, with 17 bases in the middle. The CDR3 region is CSASAGSMDTEAFF. DNA of the CDR3: TGCAGTGCCAGTGCGGGATCCATGGACACTGAAGCTTTCTTT.